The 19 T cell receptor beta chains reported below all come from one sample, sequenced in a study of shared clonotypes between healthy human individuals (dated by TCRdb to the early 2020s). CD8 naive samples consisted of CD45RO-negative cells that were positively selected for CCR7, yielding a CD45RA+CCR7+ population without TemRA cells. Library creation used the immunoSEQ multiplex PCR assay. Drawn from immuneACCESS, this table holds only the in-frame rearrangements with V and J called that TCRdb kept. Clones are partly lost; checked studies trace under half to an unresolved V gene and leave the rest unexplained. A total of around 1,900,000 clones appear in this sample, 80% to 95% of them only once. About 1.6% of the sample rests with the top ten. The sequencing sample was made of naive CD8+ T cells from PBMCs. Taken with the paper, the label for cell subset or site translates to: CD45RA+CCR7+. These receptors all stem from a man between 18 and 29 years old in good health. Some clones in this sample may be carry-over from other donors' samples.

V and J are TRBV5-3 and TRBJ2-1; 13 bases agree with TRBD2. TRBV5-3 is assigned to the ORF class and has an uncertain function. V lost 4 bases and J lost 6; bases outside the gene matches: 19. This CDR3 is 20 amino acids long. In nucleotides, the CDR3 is TGTGCCAGAAGCCCACCGACTCGGAAAAGGACTAGCGGGAGCCGCAATGAGCAGTTCTTC. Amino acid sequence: CARSPPTRKRTSGSRNEQFF.

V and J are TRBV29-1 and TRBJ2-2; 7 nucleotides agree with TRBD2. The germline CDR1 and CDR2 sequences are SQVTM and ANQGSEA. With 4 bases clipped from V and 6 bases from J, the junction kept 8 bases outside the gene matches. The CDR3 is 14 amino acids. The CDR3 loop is CSVGELAVPGELFF. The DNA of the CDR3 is TGCAGCGTTGGGGAGCTAGCGGTTCCCGGGGAGCTGTTTTTT.

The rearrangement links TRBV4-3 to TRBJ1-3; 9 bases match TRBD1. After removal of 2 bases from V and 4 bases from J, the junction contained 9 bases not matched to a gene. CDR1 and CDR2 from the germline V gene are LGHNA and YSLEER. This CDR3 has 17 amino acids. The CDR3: CASSQSKWDRVGNTIYF. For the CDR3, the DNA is TGCGCCAGCAGCCAATCAAAATGGGACAGGGTGGGAAACACCATATATTTT.

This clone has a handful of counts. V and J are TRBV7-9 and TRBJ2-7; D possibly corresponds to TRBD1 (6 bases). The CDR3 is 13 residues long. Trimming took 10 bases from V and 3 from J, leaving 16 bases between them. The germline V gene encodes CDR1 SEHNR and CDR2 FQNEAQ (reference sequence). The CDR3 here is CANAPDSDYEQYF. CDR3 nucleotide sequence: TGTGCCAACGCCCCGGACAGTGACTACGAGCAGTACTTC.

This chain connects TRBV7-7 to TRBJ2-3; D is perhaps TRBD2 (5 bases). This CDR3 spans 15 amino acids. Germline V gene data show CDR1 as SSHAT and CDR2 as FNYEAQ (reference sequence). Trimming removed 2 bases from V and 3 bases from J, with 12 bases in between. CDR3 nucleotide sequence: TGTGCCAGCAGCTTATTAGCGTCGTCAACAGATACGCAGTATTTT. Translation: CASSLLASSTDTQYF.

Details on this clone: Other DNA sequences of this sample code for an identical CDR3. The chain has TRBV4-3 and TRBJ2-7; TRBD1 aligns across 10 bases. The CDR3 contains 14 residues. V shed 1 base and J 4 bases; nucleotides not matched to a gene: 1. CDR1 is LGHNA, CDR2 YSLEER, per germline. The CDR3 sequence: CASSQGQGAYEQYF. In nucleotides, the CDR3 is TGCGCCAGCAGCCAAGGACAGGGGGCATACGAGCAGTACTTC.

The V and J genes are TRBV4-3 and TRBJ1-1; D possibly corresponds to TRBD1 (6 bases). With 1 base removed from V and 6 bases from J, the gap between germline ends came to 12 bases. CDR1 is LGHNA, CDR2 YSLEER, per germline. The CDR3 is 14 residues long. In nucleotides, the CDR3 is TGCGCCAGCAGCCAAGGGAGGGGGACACCTGAAGCTTTCTTT. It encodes CASSQGRGTPEAFF.

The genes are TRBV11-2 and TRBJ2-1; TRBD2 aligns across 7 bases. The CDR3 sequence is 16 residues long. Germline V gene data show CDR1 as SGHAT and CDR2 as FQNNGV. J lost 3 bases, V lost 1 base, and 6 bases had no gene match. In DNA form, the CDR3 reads TGTGCCAGCAGCTTAGCGCCTAGCGGCAACTACAATGAGCAGTTCTTC. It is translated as CASSLAPSGNYNEQFF.

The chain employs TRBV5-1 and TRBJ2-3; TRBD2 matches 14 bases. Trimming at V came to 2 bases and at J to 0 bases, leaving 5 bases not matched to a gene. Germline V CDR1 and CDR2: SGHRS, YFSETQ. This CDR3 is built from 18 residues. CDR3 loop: CASSFTRTSGRSTDTQYF. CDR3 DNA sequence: TGCGCCAGCAGCTTCACCCGGACTAGCGGGAGGAGCACAGATACGCAGTATTTT.

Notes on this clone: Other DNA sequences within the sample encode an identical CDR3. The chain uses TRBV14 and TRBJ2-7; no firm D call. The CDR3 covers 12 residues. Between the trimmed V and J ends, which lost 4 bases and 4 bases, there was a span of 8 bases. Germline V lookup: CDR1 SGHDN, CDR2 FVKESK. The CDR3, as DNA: TGTGCCAGCAGCCTCGGTGGTTACGAGCAGTACTTC. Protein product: CASSLGGYEQYF.

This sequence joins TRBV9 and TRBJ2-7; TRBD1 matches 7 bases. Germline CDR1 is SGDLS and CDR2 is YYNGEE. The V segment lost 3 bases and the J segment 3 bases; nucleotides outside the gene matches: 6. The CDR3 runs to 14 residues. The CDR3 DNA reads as TGTGCCAGCAGCGAAGGACAGGAAAACTACGAGCAGTACTTC. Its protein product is CASSEGQENYEQYF.

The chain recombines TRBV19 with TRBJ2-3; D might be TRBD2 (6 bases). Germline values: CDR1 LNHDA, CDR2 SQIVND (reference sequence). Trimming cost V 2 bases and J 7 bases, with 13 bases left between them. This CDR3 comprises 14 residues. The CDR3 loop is CASSIPSLAYTQYF. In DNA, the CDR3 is TGTGCCAGTAGTATACCCTCGCTAGCGTATACGCAGTATTTT.

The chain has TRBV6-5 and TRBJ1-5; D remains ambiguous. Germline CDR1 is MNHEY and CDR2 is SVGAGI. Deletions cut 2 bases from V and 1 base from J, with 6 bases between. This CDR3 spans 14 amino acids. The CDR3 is CASSYKGSNQPQHF. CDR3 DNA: TGTGCCAGCAGTTACAAGGGAAGCAATCAGCCCCAGCATTTT.

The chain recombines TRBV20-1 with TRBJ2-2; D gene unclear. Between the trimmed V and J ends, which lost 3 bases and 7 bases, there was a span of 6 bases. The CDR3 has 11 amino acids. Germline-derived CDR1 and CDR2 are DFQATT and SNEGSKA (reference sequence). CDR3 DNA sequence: TGCAGTGCTAGTTCGAGCGGGGAGCTGTTTTTT. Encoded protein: CSASSSGELFF.

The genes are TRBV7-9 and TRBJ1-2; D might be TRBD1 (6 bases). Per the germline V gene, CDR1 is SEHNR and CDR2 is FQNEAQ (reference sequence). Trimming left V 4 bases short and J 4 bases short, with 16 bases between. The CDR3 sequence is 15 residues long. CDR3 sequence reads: CASSSGGASPYGYTF. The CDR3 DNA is TGTGCCAGCAGCTCGGGGGGCGCGAGTCCCTATGGCTACACCTTC.

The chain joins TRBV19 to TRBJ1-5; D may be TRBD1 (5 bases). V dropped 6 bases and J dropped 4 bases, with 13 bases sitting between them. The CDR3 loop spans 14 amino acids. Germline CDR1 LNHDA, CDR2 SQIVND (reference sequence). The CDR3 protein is CASSDHGANQPQHF. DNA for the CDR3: TGTGCCAGTAGCGACCACGGGGCAAATCAGCCCCAGCATTTT.

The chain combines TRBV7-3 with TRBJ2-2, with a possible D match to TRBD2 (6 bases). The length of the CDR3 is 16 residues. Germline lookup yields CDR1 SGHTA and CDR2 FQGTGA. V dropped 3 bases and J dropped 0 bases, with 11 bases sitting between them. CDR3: CASSFDGGPNTGELFF. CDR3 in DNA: TGTGCCAGCAGCTTCGACGGGGGACCGAACACCGGGGAGCTGTTTTTT.

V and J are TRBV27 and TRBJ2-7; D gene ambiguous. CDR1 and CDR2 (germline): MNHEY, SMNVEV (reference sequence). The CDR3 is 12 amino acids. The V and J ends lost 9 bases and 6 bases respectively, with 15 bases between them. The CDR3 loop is CASKDRGFEQYF. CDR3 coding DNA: TGTGCCAGTAAGGACCGTGGGTTCGAGCAGTACTTC.

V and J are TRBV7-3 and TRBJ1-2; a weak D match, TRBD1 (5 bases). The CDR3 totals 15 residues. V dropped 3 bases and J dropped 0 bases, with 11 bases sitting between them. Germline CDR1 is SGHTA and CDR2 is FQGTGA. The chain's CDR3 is CASSFDSYTNYGYTF. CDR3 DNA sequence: TGTGCCAGCAGCTTCGACAGCTACACTAACTATGGCTACACCTTC. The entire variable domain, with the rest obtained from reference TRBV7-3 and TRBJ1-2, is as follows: GAGVSQTPSNKVTEKGKYVELRCDPISGHTALYWYRQSLGQGPEFLIYFQGTGAADDSGLPNDRFFAVRPEGSVSTLKIQRTERGDSAVYLCASSFDSYTNYGYTFGSGTRLTVV.